The source of this TCR beta chain is a study of shared clonotypes between healthy human individuals. Overall study results and limits: The authors sampled blood alone, and tissue repertoires likely differ. Generation probability values for non-shared clonotypes were lower than those for clonotypes shared by all four donors. Limitation of the genetic and exposure-history diversity represented came from the few donors.

CD8 cells classed as naive were CD45RO-negative and positively selected for CCR7, excluding terminally differentiated effector memory CD45RA+ cells. This CDR3 region has 16 residues. The germline V and J ends were trimmed by 0 bases and 2 bases, with 15 bases remaining between them. The germline gives CDR1 SGHNT, CDR2 YYREEE (reference sequence). Turning to this clone: The antigen is not known.

Produced via immunoSEQ multiplex PCR; TCRdb's table is partial and in-frame only. This sample carries about 1,800,000 clones, about 95% of them seen once, and the ten largest clones take approximately 1.2%. The clonotype originates from a young man in good health. The specimen was naive CD8+ T cells sorted from blood. This chain links TRBV5-4 with TRBJ2-7; TRBD2 might be the D (5 bases). For the CDR3, the DNA is TGTGCCAGCAGCTTGGTGACTACAGCTACTACCTACGAGCAGTACTTC. Translating gives CASSLVTTATTYEQYF.